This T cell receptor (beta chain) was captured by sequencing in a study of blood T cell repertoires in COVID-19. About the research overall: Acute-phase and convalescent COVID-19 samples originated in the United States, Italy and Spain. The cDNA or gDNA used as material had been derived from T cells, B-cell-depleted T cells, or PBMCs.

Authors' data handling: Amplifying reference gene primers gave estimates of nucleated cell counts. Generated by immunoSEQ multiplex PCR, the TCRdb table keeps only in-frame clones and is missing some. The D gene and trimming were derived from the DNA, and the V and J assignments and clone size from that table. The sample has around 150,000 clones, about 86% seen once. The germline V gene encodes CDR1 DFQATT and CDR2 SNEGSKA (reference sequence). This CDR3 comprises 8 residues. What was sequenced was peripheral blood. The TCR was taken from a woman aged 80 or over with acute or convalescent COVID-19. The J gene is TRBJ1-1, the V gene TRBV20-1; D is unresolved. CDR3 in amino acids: CRLAGAFF. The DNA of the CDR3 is TGCAGGCTAGCCGGGGCTTTCTTT.